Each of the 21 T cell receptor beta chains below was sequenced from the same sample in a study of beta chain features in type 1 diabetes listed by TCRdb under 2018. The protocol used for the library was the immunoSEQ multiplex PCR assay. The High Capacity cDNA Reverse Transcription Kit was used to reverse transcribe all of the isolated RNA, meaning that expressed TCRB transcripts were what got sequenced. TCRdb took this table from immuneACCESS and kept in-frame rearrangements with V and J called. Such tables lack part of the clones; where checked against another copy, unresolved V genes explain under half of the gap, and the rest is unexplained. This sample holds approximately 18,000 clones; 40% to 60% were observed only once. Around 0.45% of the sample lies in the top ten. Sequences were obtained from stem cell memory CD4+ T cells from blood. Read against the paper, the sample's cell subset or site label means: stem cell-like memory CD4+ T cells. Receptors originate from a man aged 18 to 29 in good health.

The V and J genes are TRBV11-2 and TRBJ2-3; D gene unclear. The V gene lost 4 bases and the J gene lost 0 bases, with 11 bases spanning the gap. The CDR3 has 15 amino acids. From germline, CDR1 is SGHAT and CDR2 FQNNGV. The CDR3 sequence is CASSSFGPSTDTQYF. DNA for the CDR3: TGTGCCAGCAGCTCCTTTGGCCCTAGCACAGATACGCAGTATTTT.

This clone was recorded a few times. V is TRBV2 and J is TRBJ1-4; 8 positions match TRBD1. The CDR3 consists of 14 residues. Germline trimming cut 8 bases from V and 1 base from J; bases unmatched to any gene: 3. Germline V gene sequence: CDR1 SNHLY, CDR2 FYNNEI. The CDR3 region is CASVTGGTNEKLFF. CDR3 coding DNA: TGTGCCAGCGTAACAGGGGGAACTAATGAAAAACTGTTTTTT.

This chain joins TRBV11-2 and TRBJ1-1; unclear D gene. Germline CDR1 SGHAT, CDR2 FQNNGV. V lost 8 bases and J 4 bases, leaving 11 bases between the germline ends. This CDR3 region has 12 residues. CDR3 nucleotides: TGTGCCAGCCTCGGACGGGGCACTGAAGCTTTCTTT. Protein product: CASLGRGTEAFF.

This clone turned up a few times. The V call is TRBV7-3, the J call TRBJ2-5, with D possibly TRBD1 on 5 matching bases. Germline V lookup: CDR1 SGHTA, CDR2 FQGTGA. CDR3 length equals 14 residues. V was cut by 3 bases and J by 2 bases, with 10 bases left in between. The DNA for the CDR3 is TGTGCCAGCAGCTTGACAGCGACGCAAGAGACCCAGTACTTC. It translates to CASSLTATQETQYF.

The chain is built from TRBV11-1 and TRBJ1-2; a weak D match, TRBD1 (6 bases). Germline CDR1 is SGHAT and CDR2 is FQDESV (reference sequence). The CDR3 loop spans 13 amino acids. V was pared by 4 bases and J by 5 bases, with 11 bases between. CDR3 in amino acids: CASSYDRKYGYTF. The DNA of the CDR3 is TGTGCCAGCAGCTACGACAGGAAGTATGGCTACACCTTC.

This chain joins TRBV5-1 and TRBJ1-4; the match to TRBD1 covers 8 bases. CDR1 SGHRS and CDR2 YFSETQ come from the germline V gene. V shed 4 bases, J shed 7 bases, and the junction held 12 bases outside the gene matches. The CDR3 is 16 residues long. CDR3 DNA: TGCGCCAGCAGCAGAAACTACAGGGGGTTGAGTGAAAAACTGTTTTTT. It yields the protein CASSRNYRGLSEKLFF.

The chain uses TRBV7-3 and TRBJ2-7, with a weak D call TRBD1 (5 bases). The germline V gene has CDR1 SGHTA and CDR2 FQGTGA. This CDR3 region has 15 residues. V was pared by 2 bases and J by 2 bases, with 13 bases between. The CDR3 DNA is TGTGCCAGCAGCTTAGCCCCGGACATGGCCTACGAGCAGTACTTC. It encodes CASSLAPDMAYEQYF.

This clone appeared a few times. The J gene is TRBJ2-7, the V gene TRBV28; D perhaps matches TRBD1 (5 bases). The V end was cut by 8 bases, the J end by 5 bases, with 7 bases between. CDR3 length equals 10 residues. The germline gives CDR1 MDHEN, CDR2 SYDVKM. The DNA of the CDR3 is TGTGCCAGCGGGGCCCACGAGCAGTACTTC. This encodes CASGAHEQYF.

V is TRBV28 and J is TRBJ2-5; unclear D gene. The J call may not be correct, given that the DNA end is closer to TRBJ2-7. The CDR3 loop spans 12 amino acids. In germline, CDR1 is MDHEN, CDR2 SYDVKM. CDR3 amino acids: CASSLLGYEQYF. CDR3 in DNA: TGTGCCAGCAGTTTATTGGGCTACGAGCAGTACTTC.

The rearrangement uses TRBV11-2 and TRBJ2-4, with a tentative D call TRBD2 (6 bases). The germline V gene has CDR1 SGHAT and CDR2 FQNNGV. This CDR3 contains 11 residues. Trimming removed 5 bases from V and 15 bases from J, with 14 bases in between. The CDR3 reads CASSGRLDLYF. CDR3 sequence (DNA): TGTGCCAGCAGCGGTCGACTAGACCTGTACTTC.

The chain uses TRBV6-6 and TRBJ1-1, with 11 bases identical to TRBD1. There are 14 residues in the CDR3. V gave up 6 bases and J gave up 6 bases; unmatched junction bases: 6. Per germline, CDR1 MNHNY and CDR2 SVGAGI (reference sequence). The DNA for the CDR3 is TGTGCCAGCAGGCGGGACAGGGGGATTCCTGAAGCTTTCTTT. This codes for CASRRDRGIPEAFF.

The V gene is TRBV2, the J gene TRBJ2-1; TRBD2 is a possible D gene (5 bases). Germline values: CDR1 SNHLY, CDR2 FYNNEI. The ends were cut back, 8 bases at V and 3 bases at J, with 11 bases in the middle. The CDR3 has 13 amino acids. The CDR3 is CASHQRYYNEQFF. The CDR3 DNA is TGTGCCAGCCATCAGCGGTACTACAATGAGCAGTTCTTC.

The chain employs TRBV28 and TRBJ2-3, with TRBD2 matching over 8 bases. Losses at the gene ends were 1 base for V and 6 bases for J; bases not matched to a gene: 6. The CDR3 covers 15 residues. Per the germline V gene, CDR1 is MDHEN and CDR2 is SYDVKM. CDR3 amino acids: CASSLSAGGLDTQYF. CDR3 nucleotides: TGTGCCAGCAGTTTATCGGCGGGAGGTCTGGATACGCAGTATTTT.

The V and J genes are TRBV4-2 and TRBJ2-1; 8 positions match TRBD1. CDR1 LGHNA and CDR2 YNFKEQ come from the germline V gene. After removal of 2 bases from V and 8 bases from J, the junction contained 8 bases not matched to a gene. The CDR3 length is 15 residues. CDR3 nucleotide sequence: TGTGCCAGCAGCCAAAGAAGTCAGGGACAGGATGAGCAGTTCTTC. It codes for CASSQRSQGQDEQFF.

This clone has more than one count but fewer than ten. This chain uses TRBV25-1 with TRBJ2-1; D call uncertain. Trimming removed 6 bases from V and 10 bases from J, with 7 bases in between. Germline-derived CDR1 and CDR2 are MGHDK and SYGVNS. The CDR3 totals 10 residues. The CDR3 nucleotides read TGTGCCAGCAGGGGCCGCGAGCAGTTCTTC. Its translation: CASRGREQFF.

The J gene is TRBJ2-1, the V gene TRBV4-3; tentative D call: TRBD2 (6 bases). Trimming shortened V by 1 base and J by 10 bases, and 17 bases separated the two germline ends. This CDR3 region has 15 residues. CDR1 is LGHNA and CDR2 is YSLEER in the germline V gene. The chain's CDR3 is CASSQVIAEPLEQFF. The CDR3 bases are TGCGCCAGCAGCCAAGTGATAGCGGAACCCCTCGAGCAGTTCTTC.

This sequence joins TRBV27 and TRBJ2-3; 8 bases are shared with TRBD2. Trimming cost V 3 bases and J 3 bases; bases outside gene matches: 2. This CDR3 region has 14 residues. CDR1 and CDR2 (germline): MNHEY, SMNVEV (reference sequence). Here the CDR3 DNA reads TGTGCCAGCAGTTTCACGGGAGGGACAGATACGCAGTATTTT. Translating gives CASSFTGGTDTQYF.

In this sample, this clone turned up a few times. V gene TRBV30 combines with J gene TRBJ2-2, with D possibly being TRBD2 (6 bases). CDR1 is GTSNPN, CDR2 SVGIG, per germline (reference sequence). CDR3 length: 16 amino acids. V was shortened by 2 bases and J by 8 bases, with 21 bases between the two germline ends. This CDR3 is CAWSRTGTPGLGELFF. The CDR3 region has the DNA TGTGCCTGGAGTCGAACGGGGACTCCGGGGTTGGGGGAGCTGTTTTTT.

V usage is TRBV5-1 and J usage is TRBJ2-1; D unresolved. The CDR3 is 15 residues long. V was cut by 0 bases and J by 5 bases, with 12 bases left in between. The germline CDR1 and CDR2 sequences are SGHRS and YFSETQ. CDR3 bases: TGCGCCAGCAGCTTGGTGGCGCAGGCTCACAATGAGCAGTTCTTC. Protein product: CASSLVAQAHNEQFF.

CDR3 bases: TGTGCCAGCAGCTTAGTCAGGGGGCAGTTCTCTAACTATGGCTACACCTTC. It yields the protein CASSLVRGQFSNYGYTF. This chain connects TRBV11-2 to TRBJ1-2; 8 bases are shared with TRBD1. Per the germline V gene, CDR1 is SGHAT and CDR2 is FQNNGV. The CDR3 loop spans 17 amino acids. V shed 1 base and J 0 bases; nucleotides not matched to a gene: 7.

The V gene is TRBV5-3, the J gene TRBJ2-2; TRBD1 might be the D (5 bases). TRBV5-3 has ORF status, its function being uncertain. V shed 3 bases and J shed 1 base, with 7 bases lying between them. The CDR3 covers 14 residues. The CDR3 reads CARSYRWNTGELFF. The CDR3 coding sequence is TGTGCCAGAAGCTACAGGTGGAACACCGGGGAGCTGTTTTTT.